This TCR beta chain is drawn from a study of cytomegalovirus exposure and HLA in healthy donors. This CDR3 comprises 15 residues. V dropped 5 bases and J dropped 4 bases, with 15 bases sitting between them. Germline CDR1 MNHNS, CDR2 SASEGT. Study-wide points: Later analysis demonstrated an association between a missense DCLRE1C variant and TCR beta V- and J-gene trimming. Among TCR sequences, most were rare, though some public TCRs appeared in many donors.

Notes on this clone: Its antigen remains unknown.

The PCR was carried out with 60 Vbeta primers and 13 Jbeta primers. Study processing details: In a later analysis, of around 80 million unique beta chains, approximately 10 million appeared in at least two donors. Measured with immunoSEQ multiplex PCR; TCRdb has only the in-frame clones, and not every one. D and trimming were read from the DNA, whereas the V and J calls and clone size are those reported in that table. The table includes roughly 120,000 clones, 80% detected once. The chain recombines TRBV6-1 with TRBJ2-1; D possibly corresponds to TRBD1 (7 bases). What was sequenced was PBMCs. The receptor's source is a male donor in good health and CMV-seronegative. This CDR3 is CASSFLSGGYNEQFF. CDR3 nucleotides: TGTGCCAGCAGTTTTCTCTCAGGGGGGTACAATGAGCAGTTCTTC.